A selection of T cell receptor beta chains follows, all from one sample in a study of cytomegalovirus exposure and HLA in healthy donors. This table comes from immunoSEQ multiplex PCR, and its TCRdb copy is limited to in-frame clones, with some not included. The data show some 150,000 clones, approximately 79% seen once. The sample consisted of PBMCs. These receptors were obtained from a woman under 40 in good health and CMV-seronegative. CDR3s include the opening cysteine and the closing phenylalanine or tryptophan. Fields, in order: CDR3 length, V gene, J gene, CDR3 protein.

15	TRBV19	TRBJ2-1	CASSVGQGAMDEQFF
13	TRBV7-9	TRBJ1-6	CSSSIQGYSPLHF
14	TRBV6-5	TRBJ2-7	CASSYAGTRGEQYF
14	TRBV5-1	TRBJ1-2	CASSADGGGRGYTF
16	TRBV29-1	TRBJ1-2	CSVALEGRTANYGYTF
14	TRBV7-9	TRBJ2-7	CASSLGGGPYEQYF
16	TRBV4-1	TRBJ2-3	CASSRTLAGITDTQYF
17	TRBV5-1	TRBJ1-1	CASSLARSVGGHTEAFF
13	TRBV29-1	TRBJ2-3	CSVDGQGSDTQYF
15	TRBV5-1	TRBJ2-3	CASSPGVRAGYTQYF
15	TRBV7-2	TRBJ2-5	CASSLARDRPETQYF
14	TRBV2	TRBJ2-5	CASRLPTGGETQYF
17	TRBV7-6	TRBJ2-5	CASSSLRSDRSQETQYF
18	TRBV19	TRBJ2-1	CASSTRTSGTSSYNEQFF